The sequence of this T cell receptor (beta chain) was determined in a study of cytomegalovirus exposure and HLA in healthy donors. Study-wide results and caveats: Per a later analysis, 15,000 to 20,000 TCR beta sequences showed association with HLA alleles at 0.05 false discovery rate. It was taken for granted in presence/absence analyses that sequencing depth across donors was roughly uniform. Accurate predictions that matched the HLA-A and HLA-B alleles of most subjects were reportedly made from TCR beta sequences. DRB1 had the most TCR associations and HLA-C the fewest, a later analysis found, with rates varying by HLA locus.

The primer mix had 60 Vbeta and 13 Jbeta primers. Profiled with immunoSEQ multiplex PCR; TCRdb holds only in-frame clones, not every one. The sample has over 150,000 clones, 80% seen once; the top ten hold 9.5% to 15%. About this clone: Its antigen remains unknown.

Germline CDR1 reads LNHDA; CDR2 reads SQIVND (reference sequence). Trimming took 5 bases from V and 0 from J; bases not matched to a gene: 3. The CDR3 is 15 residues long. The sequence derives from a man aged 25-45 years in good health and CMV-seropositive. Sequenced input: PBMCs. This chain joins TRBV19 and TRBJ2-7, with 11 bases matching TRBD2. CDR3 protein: CASSFTSGSSYEQYF. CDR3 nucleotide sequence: TGTGCCAGTAGTTTCACTAGCGGGAGCTCCTACGAGCAGTACTTC.